Here is one T cell receptor beta chain with its context. This record comes from a study of shared T cell receptors in the human thymus. Assay used: immunoSEQ multiplex PCR; TCRdb lists only in-frame clones, some missing. The table shows a few hundred thousand clones, with around 95% occurring only once. The CDR3 has 17 residues. Germline loops: CDR1 MGHDK, CDR2 SYGVNS. Trimming removed 6 bases from V and 1 base from J; junction bases left unmatched: 12. The material sequenced was thymocytes. The sequence was obtained from a human donor. J is TRBJ1-1 and V is TRBV25-1; 9 nucleotides align to TRBD1. CDR3 DNA sequence: TGTGCCAGCAGCCTCAGAGGGACAGGGCCTAGGAACACTGAAGCTTTCTTT. Translation: CASSLRGTGPRNTEAFF.